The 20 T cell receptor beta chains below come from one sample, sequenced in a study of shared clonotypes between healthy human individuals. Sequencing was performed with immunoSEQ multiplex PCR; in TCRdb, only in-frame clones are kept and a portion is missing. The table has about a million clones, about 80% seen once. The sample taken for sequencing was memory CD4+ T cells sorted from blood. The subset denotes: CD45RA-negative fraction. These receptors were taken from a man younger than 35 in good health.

This CDR3 is CASSFYGSSSDTQYF. CDR3 in DNA: TGTGCCAGCAGCTTCTACGGGAGTTCATCAGATACGCAGTATTTT. This chain links TRBV7-8 with TRBJ2-3; possible D gene TRBD2, 6 bases. Trimming pared 3 bases from V and 4 bases from J, leaving 14 bases between. The CDR3 extends over 15 amino acids. In germline, CDR1 is SGHVS, CDR2 FQNEAQ.

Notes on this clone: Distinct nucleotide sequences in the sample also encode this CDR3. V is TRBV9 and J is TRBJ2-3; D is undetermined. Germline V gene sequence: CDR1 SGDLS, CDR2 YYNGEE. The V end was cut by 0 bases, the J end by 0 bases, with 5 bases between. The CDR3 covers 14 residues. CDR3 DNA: TGTGCCAGCAGCGTAGCTTATAGCACAGATACGCAGTATTTT. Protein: CASSVAYSTDTQYF.

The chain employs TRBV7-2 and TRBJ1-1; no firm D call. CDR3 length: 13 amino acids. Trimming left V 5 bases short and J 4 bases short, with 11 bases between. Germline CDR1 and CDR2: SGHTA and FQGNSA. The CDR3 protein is CASSLYGSTEAFF. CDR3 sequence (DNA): TGTGCCAGCAGCCTTTATGGGAGCACTGAAGCTTTCTTT.

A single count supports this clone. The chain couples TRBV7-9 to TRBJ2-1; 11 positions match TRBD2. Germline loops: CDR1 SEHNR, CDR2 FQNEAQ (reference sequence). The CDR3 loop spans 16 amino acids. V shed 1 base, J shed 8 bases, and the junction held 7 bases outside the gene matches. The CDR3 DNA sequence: TGTGCCAGCAGCTTAGGGCTAGCGGGAGGACGAGATGAGCAGTTCTTC. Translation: CASSLGLAGGRDEQFF.

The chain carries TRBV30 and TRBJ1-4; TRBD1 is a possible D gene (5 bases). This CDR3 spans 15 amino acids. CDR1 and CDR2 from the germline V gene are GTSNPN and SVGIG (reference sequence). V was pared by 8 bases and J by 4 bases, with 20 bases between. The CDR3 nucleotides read TGTGCCGTTCTTAGGGGCAGATCGAATAATGAAAAACTGTTTTTT. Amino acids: CAVLRGRSNNEKLFF. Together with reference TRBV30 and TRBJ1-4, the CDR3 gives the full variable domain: SQTIHQWPATLVQPVGSPLSLECTVEGTSNPNLYWYRQAAGRGLQLLFYSVGIGQISSEVPQNLSASRPQDRQFILSSKKLLLSDSGFYLCAVLRGRSNNEKLFFGSGTQLSVL.

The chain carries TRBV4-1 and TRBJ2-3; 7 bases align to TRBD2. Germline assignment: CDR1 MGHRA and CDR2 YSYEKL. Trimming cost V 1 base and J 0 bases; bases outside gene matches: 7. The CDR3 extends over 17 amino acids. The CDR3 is CASSQGTGTKSTDTQYF. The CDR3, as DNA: TGCGCCAGCAGCCAAGGCACCGGGACTAAAAGCACAGATACGCAGTATTTT.

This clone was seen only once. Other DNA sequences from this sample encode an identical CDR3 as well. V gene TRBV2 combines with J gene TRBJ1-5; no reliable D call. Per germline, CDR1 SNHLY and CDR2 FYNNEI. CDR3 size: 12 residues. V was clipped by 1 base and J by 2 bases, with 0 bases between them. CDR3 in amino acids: CASSEGNQPQHF. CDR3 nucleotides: TGTGCCAGCAGTGAAGGCAATCAGCCCCAGCATTTT.

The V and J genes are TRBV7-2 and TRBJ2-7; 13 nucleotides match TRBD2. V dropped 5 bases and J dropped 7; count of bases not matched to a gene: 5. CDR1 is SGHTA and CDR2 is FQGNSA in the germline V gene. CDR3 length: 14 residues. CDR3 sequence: CASSTGLAGDEQYF. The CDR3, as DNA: TGTGCCAGCAGCACCGGACTAGCGGGAGATGAGCAGTACTTC.

The CDR3 is CSVVGMSSVISTDTQYF. The DNA for the CDR3 is TGCAGCGTTGTGGGTATGAGTAGCGTAATTAGCACAGATACGCAGTATTTT. This chain connects TRBV29-1 to TRBJ2-3, with a tentative D call TRBD2 (5 bases). The V gene's germline CDR1 is SQVTM and CDR2 ANQGSEA. V lost 4 bases and J 0 bases, leaving 20 bases between the germline ends. The CDR3 runs to 17 residues.

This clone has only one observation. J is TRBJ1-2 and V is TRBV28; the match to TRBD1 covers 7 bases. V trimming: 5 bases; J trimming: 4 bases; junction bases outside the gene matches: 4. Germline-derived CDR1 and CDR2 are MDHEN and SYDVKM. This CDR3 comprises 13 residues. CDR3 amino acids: CASSVGTAYGYTF. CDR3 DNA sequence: TGTGCCAGCAGTGTAGGGACAGCCTATGGCTACACCTTC.

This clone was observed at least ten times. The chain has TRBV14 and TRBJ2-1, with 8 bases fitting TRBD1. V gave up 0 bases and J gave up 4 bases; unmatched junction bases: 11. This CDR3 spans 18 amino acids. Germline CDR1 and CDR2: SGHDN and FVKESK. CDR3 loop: CASSQDGFDRGRYNEQFF. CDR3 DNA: TGTGCCAGCAGCCAAGATGGGTTTGACAGGGGACGTTACAATGAGCAGTTCTTC.

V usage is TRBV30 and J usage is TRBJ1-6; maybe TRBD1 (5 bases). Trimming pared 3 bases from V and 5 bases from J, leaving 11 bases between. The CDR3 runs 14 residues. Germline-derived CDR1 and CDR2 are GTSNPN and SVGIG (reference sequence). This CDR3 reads CAWRGGEDNSPLHF. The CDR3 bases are TGTGCCTGGAGGGGAGGGGAGGATAATTCACCCCTCCACTTT.

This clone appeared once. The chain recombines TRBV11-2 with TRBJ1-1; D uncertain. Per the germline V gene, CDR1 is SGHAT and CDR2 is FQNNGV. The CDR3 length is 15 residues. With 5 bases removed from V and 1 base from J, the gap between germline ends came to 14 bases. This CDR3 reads CASSLEMLGNTEAFF. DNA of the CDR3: TGTGCCAGCAGCCTGGAGATGTTAGGGAACACTGAAGCTTTCTTT.

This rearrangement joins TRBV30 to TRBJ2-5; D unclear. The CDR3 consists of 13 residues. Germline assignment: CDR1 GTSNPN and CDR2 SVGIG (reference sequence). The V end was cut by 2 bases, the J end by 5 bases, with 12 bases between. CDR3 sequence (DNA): TGTGCCTGGAGTCCCTCCGAGAGGGAGACCCAGTACTTC. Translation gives CAWSPSERETQYF. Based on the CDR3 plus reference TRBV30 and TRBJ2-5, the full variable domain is SQTIHQWPATLVQPVGSPLSLECTVEGTSNPNLYWYRQAAGRGLQLLFYSVGIGQISSEVPQNLSASRPQDRQFILSSKKLLLSDSGFYLCAWSPSERETQYFGPGTRLLVL.

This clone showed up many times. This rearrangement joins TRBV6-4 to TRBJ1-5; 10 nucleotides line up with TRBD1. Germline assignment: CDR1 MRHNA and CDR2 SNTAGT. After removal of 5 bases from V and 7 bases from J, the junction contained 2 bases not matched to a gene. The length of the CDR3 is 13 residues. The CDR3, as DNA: TGTGCCAGCAGTCCGGACAGGGGGCAGCCCCAGCATTTT. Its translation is CASSPDRGQPQHF.

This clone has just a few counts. In DNA, the CDR3 is TGTGCCAGCTCACCACAGGGGGCTCCCACTGAAGCTTTCTTT. Translated: CASSPQGAPTEAFF. This chain links TRBV18 with TRBJ1-1; 7 nucleotides line up with TRBD1. This CDR3 spans 14 amino acids. CDR1 is KGHSH, CDR2 LQKENI, per germline. Germline trimming cut 1 base from V and 4 bases from J; bases unmatched to any gene: 3.

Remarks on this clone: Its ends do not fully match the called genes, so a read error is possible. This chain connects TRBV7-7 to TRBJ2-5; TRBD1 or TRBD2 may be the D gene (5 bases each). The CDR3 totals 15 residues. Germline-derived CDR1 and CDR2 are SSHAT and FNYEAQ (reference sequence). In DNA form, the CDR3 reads TGTGCTAGCAGCTTAGCAGGGACCAACCAAGAGACCCAGTACTTC. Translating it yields CASSLAGTNQETQYF.

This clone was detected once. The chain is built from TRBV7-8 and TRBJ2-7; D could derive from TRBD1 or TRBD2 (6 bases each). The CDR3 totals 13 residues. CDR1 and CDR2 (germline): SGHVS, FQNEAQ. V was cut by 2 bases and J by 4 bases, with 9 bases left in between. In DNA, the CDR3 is TGTGCCAGCAGCTTAAGGGGGGTATACGAGCAGTACTTC. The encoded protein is CASSLRGVYEQYF.

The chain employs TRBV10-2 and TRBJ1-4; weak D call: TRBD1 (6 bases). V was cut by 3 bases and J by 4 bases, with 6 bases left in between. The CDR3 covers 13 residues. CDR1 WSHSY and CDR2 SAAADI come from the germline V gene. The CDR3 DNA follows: TGCGCCAGCAGTGAACAGGGTAATGAAAAACTGTTTTTT. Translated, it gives CASSEQGNEKLFF.

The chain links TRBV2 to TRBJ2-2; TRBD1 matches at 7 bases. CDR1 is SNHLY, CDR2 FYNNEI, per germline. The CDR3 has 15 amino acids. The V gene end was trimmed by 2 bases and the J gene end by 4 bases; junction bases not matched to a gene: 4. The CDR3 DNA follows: TGTGCCAGCAGTGAATTACAGGGGAGCACCGGGGAGCTGTTTTTT. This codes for CASSELQGSTGELFF.